This T cell receptor (beta chain) derives from a study of blood T cell repertoires in COVID-19. Assay: immunoSEQ multiplex PCR; the TCRdb copy retains only in-frame clones and omits some. The profile shows around 180,000 clones, approximately 85% of them singletons. V lost 2 bases, J lost 2 bases, and 17 bases lay in between. CDR3 size: 16 residues. CDR1 SGHRS and CDR2 YFSETQ come from the germline V gene. This clone was seen only once. This receptor was identified in a man between 60 and 70 years old with acute or convalescent COVID-19. The specimen sequenced was peripheral blood. The V call is TRBV5-1, the J call TRBJ2-7; TRBD1 is a possible D gene (6 bases). The CDR3 nucleotides are TGCGCCAGCAGCTTAGCACACAGGGCGGAGACCTACGAGCAGTACTTC. Protein sequence: CASSLAHRAETYEQYF.